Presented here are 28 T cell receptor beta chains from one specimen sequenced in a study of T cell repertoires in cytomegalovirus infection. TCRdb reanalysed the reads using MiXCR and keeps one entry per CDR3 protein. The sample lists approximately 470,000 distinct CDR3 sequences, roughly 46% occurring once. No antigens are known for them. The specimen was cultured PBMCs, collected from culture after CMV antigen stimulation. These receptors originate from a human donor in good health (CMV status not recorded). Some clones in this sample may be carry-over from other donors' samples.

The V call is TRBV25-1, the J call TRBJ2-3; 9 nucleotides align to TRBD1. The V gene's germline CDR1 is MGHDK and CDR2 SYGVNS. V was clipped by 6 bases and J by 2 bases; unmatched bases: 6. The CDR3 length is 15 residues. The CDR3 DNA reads TGTGCCAGCAGGGATGACAGGGGGGACACAGATACGCAGTATTTT. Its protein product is CASRDDRGDTDTQYF.

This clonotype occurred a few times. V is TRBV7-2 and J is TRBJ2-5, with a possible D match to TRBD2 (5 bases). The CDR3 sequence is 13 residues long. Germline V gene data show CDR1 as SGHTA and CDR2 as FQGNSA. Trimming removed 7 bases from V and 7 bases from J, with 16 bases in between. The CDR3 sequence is CASTGGSFATQYF. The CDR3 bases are TGTGCCAGCACAGGAGGCTCCTTCGCGACCCAGTACTTC.

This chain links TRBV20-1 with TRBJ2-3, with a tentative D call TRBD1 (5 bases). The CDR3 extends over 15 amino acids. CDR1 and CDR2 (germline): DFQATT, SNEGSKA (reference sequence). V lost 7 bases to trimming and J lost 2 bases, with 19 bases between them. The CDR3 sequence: CSVVSLRGNTDTQYF. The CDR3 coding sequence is TGCAGTGTTGTTTCCCTTAGGGGCAACACAGATACGCAGTATTTT.

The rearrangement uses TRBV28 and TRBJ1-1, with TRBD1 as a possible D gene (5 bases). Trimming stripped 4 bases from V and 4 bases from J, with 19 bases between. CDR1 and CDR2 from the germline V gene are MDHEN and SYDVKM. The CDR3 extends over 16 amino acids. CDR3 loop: CASSSYSGARGTEAFF. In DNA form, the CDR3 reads TGTGCCAGCAGTTCCTATTCCGGGGCTAGGGGCACTGAAGCTTTCTTT.

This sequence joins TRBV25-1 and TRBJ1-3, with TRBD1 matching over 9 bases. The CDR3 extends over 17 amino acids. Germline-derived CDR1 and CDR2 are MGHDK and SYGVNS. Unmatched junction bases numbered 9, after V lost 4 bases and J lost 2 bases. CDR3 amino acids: CASSAVTGTGTGNTIYF. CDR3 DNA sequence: TGTGCCAGCAGTGCCGTAACCGGGACAGGGACTGGAAACACCATATATTTT.

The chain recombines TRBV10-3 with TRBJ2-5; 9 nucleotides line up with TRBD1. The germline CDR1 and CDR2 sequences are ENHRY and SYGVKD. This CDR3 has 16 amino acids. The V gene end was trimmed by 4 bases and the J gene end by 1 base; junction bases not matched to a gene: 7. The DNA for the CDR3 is TGTGCCATCAGTGCCGGACAGGGGCCATCCCAAGAGACCCAGTACTTC. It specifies CAISAGQGPSQETQYF.

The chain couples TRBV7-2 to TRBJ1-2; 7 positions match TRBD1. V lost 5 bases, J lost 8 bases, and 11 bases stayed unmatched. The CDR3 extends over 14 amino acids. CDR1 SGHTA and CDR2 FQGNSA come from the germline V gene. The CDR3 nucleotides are TGTGCCAGCAGCCCCCTCGGGACAGACGGGGGCTACACCTTC. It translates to CASSPLGTDGGYTF.

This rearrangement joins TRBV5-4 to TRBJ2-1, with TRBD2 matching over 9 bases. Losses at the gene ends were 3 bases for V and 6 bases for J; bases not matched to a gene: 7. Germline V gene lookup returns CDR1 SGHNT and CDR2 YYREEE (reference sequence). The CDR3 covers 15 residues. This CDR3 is CASSSIAGDGNEQFF. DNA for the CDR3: TGTGCCAGCAGCTCGATAGCGGGGGATGGCAATGAGCAGTTCTTC.

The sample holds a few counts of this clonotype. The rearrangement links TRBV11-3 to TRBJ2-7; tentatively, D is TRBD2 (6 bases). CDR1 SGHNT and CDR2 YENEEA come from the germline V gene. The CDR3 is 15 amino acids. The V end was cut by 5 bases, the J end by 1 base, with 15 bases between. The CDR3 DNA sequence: TGTGCCAGCAGCCCCGGAGGGGATGAGTCCTACGAGCAGTACTTC. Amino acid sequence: CASSPGGDESYEQYF.

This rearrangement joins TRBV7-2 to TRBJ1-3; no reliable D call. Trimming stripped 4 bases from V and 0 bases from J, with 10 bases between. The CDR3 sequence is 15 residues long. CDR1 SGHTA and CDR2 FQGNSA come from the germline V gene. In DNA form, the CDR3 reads TGTGCCAGCAGCTCAAGACACTCCTCTGGAAACACCATATATTTT. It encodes CASSSRHSSGNTIYF.

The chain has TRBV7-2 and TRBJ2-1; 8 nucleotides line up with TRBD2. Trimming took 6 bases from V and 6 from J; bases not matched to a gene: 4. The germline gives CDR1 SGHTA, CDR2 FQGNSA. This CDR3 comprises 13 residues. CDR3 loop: CASRVSGVNEQFF. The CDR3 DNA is TGTGCCAGCAGGGTTAGCGGGGTCAATGAGCAGTTCTTC.

CDR3 bases: TGTGCCAGCAGCTTTGACCTCCGAGAGACCCAGTACTTC. This codes for CASSFDLRETQYF. The genes are TRBV7-2 and TRBJ2-5; D remains ambiguous. This CDR3 region has 13 residues. The germline V gene encodes CDR1 SGHTA and CDR2 FQGNSA. Trimming cost V 3 bases and J 4 bases, with 9 bases left between them.

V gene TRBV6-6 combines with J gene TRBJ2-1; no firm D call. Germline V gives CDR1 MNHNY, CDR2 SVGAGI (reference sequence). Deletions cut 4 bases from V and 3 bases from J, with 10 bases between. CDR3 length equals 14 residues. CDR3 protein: CASSSGGNYNEQFF. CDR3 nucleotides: TGTGCCAGCAGTTCTGGCGGAAACTACAATGAGCAGTTCTTC.

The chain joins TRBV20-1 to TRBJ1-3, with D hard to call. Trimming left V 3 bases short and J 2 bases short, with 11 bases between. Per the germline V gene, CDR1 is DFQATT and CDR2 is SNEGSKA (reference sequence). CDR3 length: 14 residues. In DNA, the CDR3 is TGCAGTGCTAGTTTCGGGGAAGCTGGAAACACCATATATTTT. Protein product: CSASFGEAGNTIYF.

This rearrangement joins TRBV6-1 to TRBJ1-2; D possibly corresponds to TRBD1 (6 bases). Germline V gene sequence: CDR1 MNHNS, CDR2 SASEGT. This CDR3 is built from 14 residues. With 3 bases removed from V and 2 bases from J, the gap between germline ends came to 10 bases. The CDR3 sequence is CASSDWGANYGYTF. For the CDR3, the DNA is TGTGCCAGCAGTGATTGGGGGGCGAACTATGGCTACACCTTC.

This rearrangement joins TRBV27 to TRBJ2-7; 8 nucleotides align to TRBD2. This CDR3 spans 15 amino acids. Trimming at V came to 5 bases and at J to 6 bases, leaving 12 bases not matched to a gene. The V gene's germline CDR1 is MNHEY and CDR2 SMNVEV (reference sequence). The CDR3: CASSPPGLGMVEQYF. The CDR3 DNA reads TGTGCCAGCAGTCCGCCGGGACTAGGAATGGTCGAGCAGTACTTC.

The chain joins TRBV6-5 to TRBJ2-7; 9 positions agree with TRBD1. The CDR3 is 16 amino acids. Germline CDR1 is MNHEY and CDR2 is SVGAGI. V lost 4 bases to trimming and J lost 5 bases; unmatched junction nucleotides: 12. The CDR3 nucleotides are TGTGCCAGCAGTTCACCCCCATGGACAGGGGCTCACGAGCAGTACTTC. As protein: CASSSPPWTGAHEQYF.

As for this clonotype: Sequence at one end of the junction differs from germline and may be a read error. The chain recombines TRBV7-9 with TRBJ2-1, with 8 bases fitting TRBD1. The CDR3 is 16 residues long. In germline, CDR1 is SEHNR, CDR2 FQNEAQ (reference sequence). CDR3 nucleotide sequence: TGTGCCAGCAGCCCTACAGGTGGGGACAGGCTCAATGAGCGGTTCTTC. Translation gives CASSPTGGDRLNERFF.

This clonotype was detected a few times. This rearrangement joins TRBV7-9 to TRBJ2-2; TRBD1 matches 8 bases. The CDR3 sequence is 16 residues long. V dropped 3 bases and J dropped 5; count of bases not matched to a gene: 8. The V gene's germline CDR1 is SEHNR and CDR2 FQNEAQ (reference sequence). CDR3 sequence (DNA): TGTGCCAGCAGCTTTCCAGGGGGCGCGGTAACCGGGGAGCTGTTTTTT. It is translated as CASSFPGGAVTGELFF.

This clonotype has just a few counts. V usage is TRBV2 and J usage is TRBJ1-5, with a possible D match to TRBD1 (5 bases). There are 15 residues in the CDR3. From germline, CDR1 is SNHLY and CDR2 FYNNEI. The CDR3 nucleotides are TGTGCGGTCGAGGGTCAGGGAAGGAGCAATCAGCCCCAGCATTTT. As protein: CAVEGQGRSNQPQHF.

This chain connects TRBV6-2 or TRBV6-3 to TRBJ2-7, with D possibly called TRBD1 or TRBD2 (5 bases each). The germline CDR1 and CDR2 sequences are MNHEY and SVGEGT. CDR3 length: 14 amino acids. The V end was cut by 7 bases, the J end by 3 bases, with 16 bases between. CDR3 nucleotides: TGTGCCAGCAATGGGGACCTCTATGGCTACGAGCAGTACTTC. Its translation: CASNGDLYGYEQYF.

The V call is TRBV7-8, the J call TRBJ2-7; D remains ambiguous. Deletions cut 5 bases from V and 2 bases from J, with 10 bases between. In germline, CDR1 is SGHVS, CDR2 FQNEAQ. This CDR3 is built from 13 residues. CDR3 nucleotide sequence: TGTGCCAGCAGCCACCACCTAACCTACGAGCAGTACTTC. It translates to CASSHHLTYEQYF.

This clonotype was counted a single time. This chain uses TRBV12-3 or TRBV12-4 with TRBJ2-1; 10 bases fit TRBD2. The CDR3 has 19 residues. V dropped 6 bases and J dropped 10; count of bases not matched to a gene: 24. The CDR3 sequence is CASSPSRLAGLTPSKEQFF. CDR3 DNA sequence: TGTGCCAGCAGCCCCTCACGACTAGCGGGTCTAACCCCATCCAAGGAGCAGTTCTTC.

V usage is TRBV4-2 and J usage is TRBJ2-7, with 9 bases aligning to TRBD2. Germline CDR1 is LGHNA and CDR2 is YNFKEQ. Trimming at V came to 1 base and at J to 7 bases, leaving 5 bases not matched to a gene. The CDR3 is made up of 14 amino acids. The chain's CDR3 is CASSQGPAGGEQYF. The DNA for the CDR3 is TGTGCCAGCAGCCAAGGGCCAGCGGGGGGTGAGCAGTACTTC.

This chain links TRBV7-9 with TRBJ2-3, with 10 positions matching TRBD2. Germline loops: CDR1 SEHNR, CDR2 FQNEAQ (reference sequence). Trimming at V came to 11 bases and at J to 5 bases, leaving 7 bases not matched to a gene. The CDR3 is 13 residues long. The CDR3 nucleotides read TGTGCCGGAGCGGGGGGGCCTGAAGATACGCAGTATTTT. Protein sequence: CAGAGGPEDTQYF.

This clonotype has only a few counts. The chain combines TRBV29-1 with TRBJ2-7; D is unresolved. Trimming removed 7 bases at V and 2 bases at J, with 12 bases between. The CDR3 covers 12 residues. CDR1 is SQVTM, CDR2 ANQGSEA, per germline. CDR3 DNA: TGCAGCGGGAGAACTGAGGCCTACGAGCAGTACTTC. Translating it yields CSGRTEAYEQYF.

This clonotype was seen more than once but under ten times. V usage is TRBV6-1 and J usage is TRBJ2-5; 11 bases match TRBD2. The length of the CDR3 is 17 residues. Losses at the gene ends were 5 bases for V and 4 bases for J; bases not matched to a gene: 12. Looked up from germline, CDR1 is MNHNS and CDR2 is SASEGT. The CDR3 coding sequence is TGTGCCAGCAGTACCCGGGGTAGCGGGGGGGCGAGAGAGACCCAGTACTTC. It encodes CASSTRGSGGARETQYF.

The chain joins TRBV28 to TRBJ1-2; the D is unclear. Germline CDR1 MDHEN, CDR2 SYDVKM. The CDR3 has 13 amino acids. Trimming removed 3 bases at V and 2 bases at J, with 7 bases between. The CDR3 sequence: CASSFGGNYGYTF. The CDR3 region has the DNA TGTGCCAGCAGTTTCGGCGGCAACTATGGCTACACCTTC.